The clone carrying this T cell receptor (beta chain) was seen only a few times. Its target is unknown. Time point indicated: persistent/refractory GD, antithyroid drugs over 5 years with positive TRAb. PBMCs were the source of the RNA used for TCR sequencing. An endocrinology department in Xi'an, China, supplied the patients. Library construction for TCR beta used iRepertoire HTBI primers and Arm-PCR of CDR3 regions. TCRdb analysed the multiplex PCR reads with MiXCR anew, one entry per CDR3 protein. The sample carries about 450,000 distinct CDR3 sequences, 23% recorded once. This sample was taken from a study of regulatory T cells in long-lasting Graves disease. General study findings and limits: Favored usage of TRBV28, TRBJ1-2 and TRBJ2-5 was recorded in persistent disease.

The CDR3 sequence is 15 residues long. V trimming: 0 bases; J trimming: 7 bases; junction bases outside the gene matches: 4. Germline V gene sequence: CDR1 LGHNA, CDR2 YSLEER. The receptor was derived from a female donor with Graves disease. The chain joins TRBV4-3 to TRBJ2-7; 12 nucleotides align to TRBD2. The source material was peripheral blood mononuclear cells (PBMCs), sampled when the disease was refractory, from a patient treated with antithyroid drugs. The CDR3 loop reads CASSQETSGSGEQYF. The CDR3, as DNA: TGCGCCAGCAGCCAAGAGACTAGCGGGAGTGGAGAGCAGTACTTC.